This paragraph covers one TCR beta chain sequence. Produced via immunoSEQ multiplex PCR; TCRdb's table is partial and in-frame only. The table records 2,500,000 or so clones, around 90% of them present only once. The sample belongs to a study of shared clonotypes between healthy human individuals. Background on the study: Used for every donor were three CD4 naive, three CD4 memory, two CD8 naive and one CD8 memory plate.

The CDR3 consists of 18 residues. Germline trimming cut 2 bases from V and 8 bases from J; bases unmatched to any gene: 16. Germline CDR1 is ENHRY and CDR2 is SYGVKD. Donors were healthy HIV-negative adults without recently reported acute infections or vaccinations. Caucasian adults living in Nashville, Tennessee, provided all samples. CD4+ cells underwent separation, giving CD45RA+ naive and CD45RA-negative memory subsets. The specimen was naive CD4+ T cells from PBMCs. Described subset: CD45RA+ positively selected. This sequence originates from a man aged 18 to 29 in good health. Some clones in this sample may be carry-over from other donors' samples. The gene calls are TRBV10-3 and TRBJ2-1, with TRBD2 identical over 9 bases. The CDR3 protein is CAISERVGTSQSGDEQFF. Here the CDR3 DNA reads TGTGCCATCAGTGAGCGTGTTGGGACTAGCCAATCCGGCGATGAGCAGTTCTTC.